The count of the clone carrying this T cell receptor (beta chain) is one. The antigen is unknown. Of the isolated RNA, all was reverse transcribed, and so the sequenced material was expressed TCRB transcripts. Using immunoSEQ multiplex PCR, the repertoire was profiled, and TCRdb retains in-frame clones only, with some absent. The sample consists of approximately 170,000 clones, almost 8% of them appearing once. The data derive from a study of beta chain features in type 1 diabetes. Study-wide context: Age, gender and cell yields were similar between patients and healthy donors. Study-wide results and caveats: Naive, central memory and Treg TCRB repertoires seemed to resemble each other more closely in patients than they did in healthy donors. Type 1 diabetes patients had moderately but significantly shorter TCRB CDR3s in all four CD4+ subsets. There was a possibility that cDNA sequencing over-represented cells with high TCR expression.

The V and J ends lost 6 bases and 4 bases, in that order; junction bases with no gene match: 8. The CDR3 extends over 14 amino acids. Germline CDR1 reads MNHNS; CDR2 reads SASEGT. This receptor was identified in a man aged 18 to 30 with type 1 diabetes. The chain recombines TRBV6-1 with TRBJ1-2; 7 bases are a match to TRBD1. Sample: central memory CD4+ T cells from blood. The CDR3 DNA reads TGTGCCAGCAGAGAGACAGGGCCCTTCTATGGCTACACCTTC. It is translated as CASRETGPFYGYTF.